The 30 T cell receptor beta chains below were found in one sample sequenced in a study of radiotherapy plus CTLA-4 blockade in lung cancer. Repertoires were generated with immunoSEQ multiplex PCR, while TCRdb's copy carries only in-frame clones and drops some. In the table there are around 99,000 clones, around 88% of which are singletons. Material: peripheral blood, obtained from a patient treated with radiotherapy plus ipilimumab. The receptors shown here come from a human donor with non-small cell lung cancer that progressed on radiotherapy plus ipilimumab.

The V call is TRBV2, the J call TRBJ1-5; D perhaps matches TRBD1 (5 bases). V was clipped by 7 bases and J by 2 bases, with 15 bases between them. The CDR3 runs to 15 residues. In germline, CDR1 is SNHLY, CDR2 FYNNEI. The CDR3: CASTRDGGGNQPQHF. Written as DNA, the CDR3 is TGTGCCAGCACCCGAGATGGAGGGGGCAATCAGCCCCAGCATTTT.

V and J are TRBV6-6 and TRBJ1-6; no reliable D call. Per the germline V gene, CDR1 is MNHNY and CDR2 is SVGAGI (reference sequence). This CDR3 has 14 residues. With 9 bases removed from V and 3 bases from J, the gap between germline ends came to 12 bases. DNA of the CDR3: TGTGCCAGTACCGGGGTCGTCTATAATTCACCCCTCCACTTT. This sequence encodes CASTGVVYNSPLHF.

This clone has only one observation. The gene calls are TRBV19 and TRBJ2-5; D unclear. This CDR3 region has 14 residues. The germline V gene encodes CDR1 LNHDA and CDR2 SQIVND (reference sequence). With 1 base removed from V and 3 bases from J, the gap between germline ends came to 9 bases. In nucleotides, the CDR3 is TGTGCCAGTAGTATAGGGAGTTCAAAAGAGACCCAGTACTTC. It specifies CASSIGSSKETQYF.

The chain links TRBV2 to TRBJ2-1; D is perhaps TRBD1 (7 bases). The CDR3 is 15 amino acids. Looked up from germline, CDR1 is SNHLY and CDR2 is FYNNEI. Between the trimmed V and J ends, which lost 4 bases and 1 base, there was a span of 11 bases. The CDR3 spells CASSAQGGSYNEQFF. In DNA form, the CDR3 reads TGTGCCAGCAGTGCCCAGGGGGGATCCTACAATGAGCAGTTCTTC.

This sequence joins TRBV30 and TRBJ1-4; D is ambiguous. The CDR3 is made up of 13 amino acids. Trimming shortened V by 2 bases and J by 10 bases, and 14 bases separated the two germline ends. Germline V gene lookup returns CDR1 GTSNPN and CDR2 SVGIG (reference sequence). The DNA for the CDR3 is TGTGCCTGGAGTCGAAACACCCTTGGAAAACTGTTTTTT. It codes for CAWSRNTLGKLFF. The variable domain in full, completed from reference TRBV30 and TRBJ1-4, reads SQTIHQWPATLVQPVGSPLSLECTVEGTSNPNLYWYRQAAGRGLQLLFYSVGIGQISSEVPQNLSASRPQDRQFILSSKKLLLSDSGFYLCAWSRNTLGKLFFGSGTQLSVL.

V and J are TRBV11-2 and TRBJ2-7; 7 nucleotides line up with TRBD1. Trimming at V came to 4 bases and at J to 5 bases, leaving 2 bases not matched to a gene. Germline V gene lookup returns CDR1 SGHAT and CDR2 FQNNGV. The CDR3 spans 12 residues. CDR3 in amino acids: CASSSGGNEQYF. DNA of the CDR3: TGTGCCAGCAGCTCAGGGGGAAACGAGCAGTACTTC.

The chain uses TRBV4-1 and TRBJ2-1, with 14 bases identical to TRBD2. The germline gives CDR1 MGHRA, CDR2 YSYEKL. With 4 bases clipped from V and 3 bases from J, the junction kept 8 bases outside the gene matches. This CDR3 has 18 residues. Here the CDR3 reads CASSRSGTSGSVYNEQFF. Written as DNA, the CDR3 is TGCGCCAGCAGCCGATCCGGGACTAGCGGGAGTGTCTACAATGAGCAGTTCTTC.

The chain couples TRBV4-1 to TRBJ2-1; tentatively, D is TRBD2 (6 bases). The length of the CDR3 is 18 residues. Germline CDR1 reads MGHRA; CDR2 reads YSYEKL. V was pared by 4 bases and J by 3 bases, with 22 bases between. The CDR3 DNA follows: TGCGCCAGCAGCCGGGAGGTAGTGGGCGCGGCCCTCTACAATGAGCAGTTCTTC. Its translation: CASSREVVGAALYNEQFF.

The chain employs TRBV19 and TRBJ2-1; 9 bases agree with TRBD2. V shed 6 bases and J 0 bases; nucleotides not matched to a gene: 3. The germline gives CDR1 LNHDA, CDR2 SQIVND (reference sequence). The CDR3 is made up of 15 amino acids. This chain's CDR3 is CASRAGGSSYNEQFF. CDR3 nucleotide sequence: TGTGCCAGTAGGGCGGGAGGGAGCTCCTACAATGAGCAGTTCTTC.

The chain carries TRBV7-9 and TRBJ2-7, with 7 bases that match TRBD1. V was clipped by 5 bases and J by 3 bases; unmatched bases: 4. The CDR3 covers 13 residues. Germline V CDR1 and CDR2: SEHNR, FQNEAQ (reference sequence). Written as DNA, the CDR3 is TGTGCCAGCAGCCGACAGGGTTTCTACGAGCAGTACTTC. Residues: CASSRQGFYEQYF. The whole variable domain, filled in from reference TRBV7-9 and TRBJ2-7, reads DTGVSQNPRHKITKRGQNVTFRCDPISEHNRLYWYRQTLGQGPEFLTYFQNEAQLEKSRLLSDRFSAERPKGSFSTLEIQRTEQGDSAMYLCASSRQGFYEQYFGPGTRLTVT.

V gene TRBV30 combines with J gene TRBJ2-6; D might be TRBD2 (5 bases). Germline CDR1 reads GTSNPN; CDR2 reads SVGIG (reference sequence). There are 16 residues in the CDR3. Trimming left V 4 bases short and J 0 bases short, with 13 bases between. CDR3 sequence (DNA): TGTGCCTGGAAACGAGGGTTTTACTCTGGGGCCAACGTCCTGACTTTC. Encoded protein: CAWKRGFYSGANVLTF.

The rearrangement links TRBV7-9 to TRBJ2-3, with TRBD1 matching 7 bases. V lost 5 bases and J lost 0; bases outside the gene matches: 8. The CDR3 is 16 amino acids. Germline V gives CDR1 SEHNR, CDR2 FQNEAQ (reference sequence). The chain's CDR3 is CASSQTGPTSTDTQYF. The CDR3 nucleotides read TGTGCCAGCAGCCAGACAGGGCCCACTAGCACAGATACGCAGTATTTT.

In nucleotides, the CDR3 is TGTGCCAGCAGCTTAGCCCGACCTATGAACACTGAAGCTTTCTTT. This translates into CASSLARPMNTEAFF. The chain joins TRBV7-9 to TRBJ1-1; D unclear. V shed 0 bases and J shed 0 bases, with 8 bases lying between them. Germline-derived CDR1 and CDR2 are SEHNR and FQNEAQ (reference sequence). The CDR3 extends over 15 amino acids.

The chain employs TRBV6-1 and TRBJ1-1; D is perhaps TRBD1 (5 bases). The CDR3 length is 13 residues. Per germline, CDR1 MNHNS and CDR2 SASEGT. CDR3 residues: CVGAVPASTEAFF. DNA of the CDR3: TGTGTCGGGGCAGTCCCAGCTTCCACTGAAGCTTTCTTT.

J is TRBJ1-2 and V is TRBV14, with D unclear. The CDR3 covers 10 residues. Trimming stripped 5 bases from V and 11 bases from J, with 9 bases between. Germline loops: CDR1 SGHDN, CDR2 FVKESK. In DNA form, the CDR3 reads TGTGCCAGCAGCTCCCCCCCTTACACCTTC. This codes for CASSSPPYTF.

This clone was seen only once. The chain recombines TRBV11-2 with TRBJ1-1; D remains ambiguous. In germline, CDR1 is SGHAT, CDR2 FQNNGV. With 1 base removed from V and 7 bases from J, the gap between germline ends came to 10 bases. The CDR3 is 13 amino acids. CDR3 in DNA: TGTGCCAGCAGCTTAGGGACTATTGGTGAAGCTTTCTTT. Translating it yields CASSLGTIGEAFF. The whole variable domain, remainder taken from reference TRBV11-2 and TRBJ1-1, is EAGVAQSPRYKIIEKRQSVAFWCNPISGHATLYWYQQILGQGPKLLIQFQNNGVVDDSQLPKDRFSAERLKGVDSTLKIQPAKLEDSAVYLCASSLGTIGEAFFGQGTRLTVV.

CDR3 DNA: TGTGCCAGCAGTGCTAGAGCCCAGACCTACGAGCAGTACTTC. Residues: CASSARAQTYEQYF. The rearrangement links TRBV6-1 to TRBJ2-7; D is unresolved. Germline lookup yields CDR1 MNHNS and CDR2 SASEGT. The CDR3 contains 14 residues. The V end lost 4 bases, the J end lost 2 bases, and 12 bases lay between the germline ends.

The gene calls are TRBV5-1 and TRBJ2-5, with a weak D call TRBD1 (6 bases). The J call may be incorrect, as the DNA end agrees better with TRBJ2-7. The CDR3 spans 18 residues. Germline V gives CDR1 SGHRS, CDR2 YFSETQ. This chain's CDR3 is CASSLGPGDGSAVYEQYF. The CDR3 nucleotides read TGCGCCAGCAGCTTGGGGCCAGGGGATGGAAGTGCTGTCTACGAGCAGTACTTC.

The chain joins TRBV5-6 to TRBJ2-1; 14 nucleotides line up with TRBD2. The CDR3 spans 16 residues. Germline values: CDR1 SGHDT, CDR2 YYEEEE. Unmatched junction bases numbered 7, after V lost 4 bases and J lost 7 bases. CDR3 nucleotides: TGTGCCAGCAGCCCCATGACTAGCGGGAGGGTTAATGAGCAGTTCTTC. Its translation: CASSPMTSGRVNEQFF.

V gene TRBV4-1 combines with J gene TRBJ2-2; possible D gene TRBD1, 6 bases. This CDR3 is 18 amino acids long. V was shortened by 1 base and J by 5 bases, with 20 bases between the two germline ends. The germline gives CDR1 MGHRA, CDR2 YSYEKL. The CDR3 sequence: CASSQAGHNLGVTGELFF. Written as DNA, the CDR3 is TGCGCCAGCAGCCAAGCGGGACACAACCTTGGGGTAACCGGGGAGCTGTTTTTT.

This rearrangement joins TRBV7-2 to TRBJ1-5; D is unclear. CDR1 is SGHTA and CDR2 is FQGNSA in the germline V gene. Trimming took off 2 bases at V and 0 bases at J, with 8 bases between the two ends. There are 15 residues in the CDR3. CDR3: CASSLRASSNQPQHF. CDR3 in DNA: TGTGCCAGCAGCTTACGGGCGTCTAGCAATCAGCCCCAGCATTTT.

The chain uses TRBV11-3 and TRBJ2-7; the D gene could be TRBD1 or TRBD2 (5 bases each). V was clipped by 5 bases and J by 2 bases, with 19 bases between them. The germline V gene encodes CDR1 SGHNT and CDR2 YENEEA. The CDR3 length is 16 residues. The DNA for the CDR3 is TGTGCCAGCAGCCAGGGTTTCGGGGAATTGACCTACGAGCAGTACTTC. It codes for CASSQGFGELTYEQYF.

The chain employs TRBV2 and TRBJ2-5; the match to TRBD1 covers 9 bases. This CDR3 has 15 residues. V was pared by 7 bases and J by 5 bases, with 11 bases of the junction left unmatched. The germline gives CDR1 SNHLY, CDR2 FYNNEI. The CDR3 nucleotides are TGTGCCAGCACCGCGGACAGGGGATTTTCGGAGACCCAGTACTTC. Encoded protein: CASTADRGFSETQYF.

The rearrangement uses TRBV5-1 and TRBJ2-5, with 7 positions matching TRBD2. The length of the CDR3 is 15 residues. Trimming removed 4 bases from V and 9 bases from J; junction bases left unmatched: 15. Germline-derived CDR1 and CDR2 are SGHRS and YFSETQ. The CDR3: CASSIVRGLDESQYF. Here the CDR3 DNA reads TGCGCCAGCAGCATCGTTCGTGGACTAGACGAATCCCAGTACTTC. The full variable domain, its missing parts supplied by reference TRBV5-1 and TRBJ2-5, is KAGVTQTPRYLIKTRGQQVTLSCSPISGHRSVSWYQQTPGQGLQFLFEYFSETQRNKGNFPGRFSGRQFSNSRSEMNVSTLELGDSALYLCASSIVRGLDESQYFGPGTRLLVL.

The chain is built from TRBV6-6 and TRBJ1-1; 9 bases align to TRBD1. Germline loops: CDR1 MNHNY, CDR2 SVGAGI (reference sequence). V shed 7 bases and J 0 bases; nucleotides not matched to a gene: 3. The CDR3 runs 14 residues. CDR3 loop: CASNRDRVNTEAFF. DNA of the CDR3: TGTGCCAGCAACCGGGACAGGGTGAACACTGAAGCTTTCTTT.

V usage is TRBV10-3 and J usage is TRBJ2-5; no clear D gene. This CDR3 has 16 residues. Trimming took off 0 bases at V and 5 bases at J, with 16 bases between the two ends. Per the germline V gene, CDR1 is ENHRY and CDR2 is SYGVKD. The CDR3, as DNA: TGTGCCATCAGTGAGTCGACCGGGTGGCTCCGGGAGACCCAGTACTTC. It encodes CAISESTGWLRETQYF.

The V call is TRBV5-4, the J call TRBJ1-1; D is uncertain. Trimming took off 0 bases at V and 4 bases at J, with 10 bases between the two ends. The CDR3 contains 14 residues. Germline assignment: CDR1 SGHNT and CDR2 YYREEE (reference sequence). CDR3 coding DNA: TGTGCCAGCAGCTTGGAGGTGGTCAGCACTGAAGCTTTCTTT. Amino acid sequence: CASSLEVVSTEAFF. Variable domain in full (rest from reference TRBV5-4 and TRBJ1-1): ETGVTQSPTHLIKTRGQQVTLRCSSQSGHNTVSWYQQALGQGPQFIFQYYREEENGRGNFPPRFSGLQFPNYSSELNVNALELDDSALYLCASSLEVVSTEAFFGQGTRLTVV.

This chain joins TRBV18 and TRBJ1-1; 7 bases match TRBD1. The CDR3 sequence is 15 residues long. Germline assignment: CDR1 KGHSH and CDR2 LQKENI. The trim removed 2 bases at V and 9 bases at J, leaving 12 bases unmatched. The CDR3 spells CASSPGEQGRVKAFF. In nucleotides, the CDR3 is TGTGCCAGCTCACCAGGGGAACAGGGGCGCGTTAAAGCTTTCTTT.

The CDR3 bases are TGTGCCAGCAGCCCCGACATGAATGAGCAGTTCTTC. Its protein is CASSPDMNEQFF. The chain joins TRBV7-9 to TRBJ2-1; D not resolved. CDR1 and CDR2 from the germline V gene are SEHNR and FQNEAQ (reference sequence). The CDR3 is 12 residues long. Trimming took off 5 bases at V and 7 bases at J, with 9 bases between the two ends.

This clone was detected only once. The rearrangement joins TRBV15 to TRBJ2-1, with TRBD2 matching over 7 bases. The CDR3 is made up of 15 amino acids. The V segment lost 1 base and the J segment 3 bases; nucleotides outside the gene matches: 3. Per germline, CDR1 LNHNV and CDR2 YYDKDF (reference sequence). The CDR3, as DNA: TGTGCCACCAGCAGAGCCAGCGGGGTCTACAATGAGCAGTTCTTC. As protein: CATSRASGVYNEQFF.